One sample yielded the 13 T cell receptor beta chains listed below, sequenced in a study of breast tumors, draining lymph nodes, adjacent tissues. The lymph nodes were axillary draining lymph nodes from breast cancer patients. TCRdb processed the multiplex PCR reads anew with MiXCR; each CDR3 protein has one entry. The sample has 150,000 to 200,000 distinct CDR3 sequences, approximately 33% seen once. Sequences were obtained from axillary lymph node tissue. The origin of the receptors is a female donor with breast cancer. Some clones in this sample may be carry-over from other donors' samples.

CDR3 nucleotide sequence: TGTGCCAGCAGTTTATTCGGACTAGCGGAGCAGTACTTC. It yields the protein CASSLFGLAEQYF. V is TRBV28 and J is TRBJ2-7, with 9 bases matching TRBD2. This CDR3 has 13 residues. Losses at the gene ends were 1 base for V and 7 bases for J; bases not matched to a gene: 2. CDR1 is MDHEN, CDR2 SYDVKM, per germline.

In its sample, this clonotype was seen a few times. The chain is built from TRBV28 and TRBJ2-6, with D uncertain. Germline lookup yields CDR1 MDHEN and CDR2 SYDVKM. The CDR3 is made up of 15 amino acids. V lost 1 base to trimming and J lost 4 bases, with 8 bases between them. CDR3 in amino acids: CASSLSGSGANVLTF. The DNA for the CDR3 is TGTGCCAGCAGTTTATCCGGGTCCGGGGCCAACGTCCTGACTTTC.

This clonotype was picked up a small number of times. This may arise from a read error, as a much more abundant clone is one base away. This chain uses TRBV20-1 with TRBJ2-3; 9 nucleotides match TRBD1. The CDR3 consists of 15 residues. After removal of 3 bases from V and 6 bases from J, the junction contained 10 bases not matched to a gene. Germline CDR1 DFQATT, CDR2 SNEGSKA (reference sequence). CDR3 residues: CSARDRDRATDTQYF. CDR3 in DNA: TGCAGTGCTAGGGACCGGGACAGGGCAACCGATACGCAGTATTTT.

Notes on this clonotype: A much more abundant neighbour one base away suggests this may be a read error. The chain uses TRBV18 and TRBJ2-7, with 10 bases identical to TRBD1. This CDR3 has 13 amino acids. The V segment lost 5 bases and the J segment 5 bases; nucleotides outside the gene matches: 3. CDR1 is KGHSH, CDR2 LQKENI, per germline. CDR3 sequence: CASSGDRGDEQYF. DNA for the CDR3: TGTGCCAGCTCAGGGGACAGGGGAGACGAGCAGTACTTC.

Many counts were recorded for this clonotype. As DNA, the CDR3 is TGTGCCAGCAGCTTAACTAAGGTTGCACGAGGCTATGGCTACACCTTC. It encodes CASSLTKVARGYGYTF. The chain is built from TRBV5-6 and TRBJ1-2; D unresolved. V was shortened by 2 bases and J by 4 bases, with 18 bases between the two germline ends. Germline V CDR1 and CDR2: SGHDT, YYEEEE. This CDR3 has 16 residues.

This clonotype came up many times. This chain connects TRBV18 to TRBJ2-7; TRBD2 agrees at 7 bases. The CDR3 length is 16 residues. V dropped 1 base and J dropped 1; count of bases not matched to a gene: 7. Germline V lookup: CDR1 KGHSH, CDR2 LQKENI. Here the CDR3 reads CASSPQGPAGSYEQYF. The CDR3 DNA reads TGTGCCAGCTCACCACAAGGGCCAGCGGGGTCCTACGAGCAGTACTTC.

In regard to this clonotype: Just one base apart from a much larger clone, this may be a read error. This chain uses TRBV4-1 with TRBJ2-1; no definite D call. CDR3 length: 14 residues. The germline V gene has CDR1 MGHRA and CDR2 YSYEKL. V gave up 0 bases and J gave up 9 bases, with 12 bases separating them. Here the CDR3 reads CASSQDAEVGEQFF. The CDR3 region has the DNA TGCGCCAGCAGCCAAGATGCTGAAGTAGGTGAGCAGTTCTTC.

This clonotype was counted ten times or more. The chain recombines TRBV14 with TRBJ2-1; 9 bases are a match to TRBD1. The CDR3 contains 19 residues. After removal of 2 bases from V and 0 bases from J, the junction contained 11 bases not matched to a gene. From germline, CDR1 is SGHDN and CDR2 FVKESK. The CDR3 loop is CASSQSGQGSWGSYNEQFF. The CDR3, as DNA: TGTGCCAGCAGCCAATCCGGACAGGGGTCCTGGGGCTCCTACAATGAGCAGTTCTTC. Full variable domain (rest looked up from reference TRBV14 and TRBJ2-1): EAGVTQFPSHSVIEKGQTVTLRCDPISGHDNLYWYRRVMGKEIKFLLHFVKESKQDESGMPNNRFLAERTGGTYSTLKVQPAELEDSGVYFCASSQSGQGSWGSYNEQFFGPGTRLTVL.

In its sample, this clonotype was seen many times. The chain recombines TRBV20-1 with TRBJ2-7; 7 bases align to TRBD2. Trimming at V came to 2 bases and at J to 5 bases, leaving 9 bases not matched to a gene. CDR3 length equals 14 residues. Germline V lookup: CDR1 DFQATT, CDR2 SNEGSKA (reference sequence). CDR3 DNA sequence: TGCAGTGCTAGAAGGGCGGCGGGGGTTCACGAGCAGTACTTC. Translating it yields CSARRAAGVHEQYF.

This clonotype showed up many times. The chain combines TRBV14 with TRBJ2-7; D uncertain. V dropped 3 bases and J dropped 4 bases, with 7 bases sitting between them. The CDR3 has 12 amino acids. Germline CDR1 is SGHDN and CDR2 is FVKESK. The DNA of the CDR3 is TGTGCCAGCAGCCACACGCCTTACGAGCAGTACTTC. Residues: CASSHTPYEQYF.

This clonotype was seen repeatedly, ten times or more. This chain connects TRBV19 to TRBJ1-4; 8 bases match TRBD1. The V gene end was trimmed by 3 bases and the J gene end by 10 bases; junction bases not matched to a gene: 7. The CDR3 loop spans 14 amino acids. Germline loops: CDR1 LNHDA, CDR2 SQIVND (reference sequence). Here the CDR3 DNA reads TGTGCCAGTAGTATCCGCGGACAGGGCGGAAAACTGTTTTTT. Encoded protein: CASSIRGQGGKLFF.

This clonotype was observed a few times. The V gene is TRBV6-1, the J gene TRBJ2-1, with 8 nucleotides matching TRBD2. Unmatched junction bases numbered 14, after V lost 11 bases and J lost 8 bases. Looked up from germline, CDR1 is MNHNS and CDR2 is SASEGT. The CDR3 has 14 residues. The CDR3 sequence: CALAPTGGLDEQFF. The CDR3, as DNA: TGTGCCCTCGCGCCTACGGGAGGGCTCGATGAGCAGTTCTTC.

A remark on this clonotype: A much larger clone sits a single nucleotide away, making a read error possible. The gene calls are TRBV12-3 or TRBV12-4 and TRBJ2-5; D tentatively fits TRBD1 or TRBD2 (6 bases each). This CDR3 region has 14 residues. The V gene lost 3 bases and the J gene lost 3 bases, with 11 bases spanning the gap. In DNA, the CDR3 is TGTGCCAGCAGTTTCGGGGGCGGAGAAGAGACCCAGTACTTC. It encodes CASSFGGGEETQYF.